These 23 T cell receptor beta chains were all obtained from the same sample, sequenced in a study of cytomegalovirus exposure and HLA in healthy donors. The assay was immunoSEQ multiplex PCR, and TCRdb's table has in-frame clones only and misses some. The repertoire consists of about 120,000 clones, with around nine tenths occurring once and the leading ten covering roughly 2%. The sample was PBMCs. These receptors were taken from a woman under 30 in good health and CMV-seronegative.

This clone was seen a single time. Here the CDR3 reads CASSLISEQFF. CDR3 nucleotide sequence: TGTGCCAGCAGCTTAATCAGTGAGCAGTTCTTC. This rearrangement joins TRBV7-8 to TRBJ2-1, with D uncertain. V was pared by 2 bases and J by 9 bases, with 5 bases between. Germline V lookup: CDR1 SGHVS, CDR2 FQNEAQ. The CDR3 length is 11 residues.

DNA for the CDR3: TGTGCCATCAGGGACACCCCAGGGGGCGCAGCCTTTGGCTACACCTTC. It translates to CAIRDTPGGAAFGYTF. The V call is TRBV10-3, the J call TRBJ1-2; 8 nucleotides agree with TRBD1. V shed 6 bases and J 7 bases; nucleotides not matched to a gene: 16. This CDR3 has 16 residues. Germline V gene data show CDR1 as ENHRY and CDR2 as SYGVKD.

The V gene is TRBV6-6, the J gene TRBJ2-5; tentatively, D is TRBD2 (7 bases). The germline CDR1 and CDR2 sequences are MNHNY and SVGAGI (reference sequence). V was clipped by 8 bases and J by 6 bases, with 16 bases between them. There are 13 residues in the CDR3. DNA for the CDR3: TGTGCCAGCTGGGGGGGCGGGGCGAAGACCCAGTACTTC. It encodes CASWGGGAKTQYF.

This clone was recorded only once. The rearrangement links TRBV30 to TRBJ1-2; no firm D call. CDR1 and CDR2 (germline): GTSNPN, SVGIG (reference sequence). The CDR3 totals 14 residues. V was cut by 0 bases and J by 2 bases, with 10 bases left in between. CDR3 protein: CAWSVGGANYGYTF. The CDR3 nucleotides read TGTGCCTGGAGTGTAGGCGGCGCCAACTATGGCTACACCTTC. Supplemented by reference TRBV30 and TRBJ1-2, the full variable domain reads SQTIHQWPATLVQPVGSPLSLECTVEGTSNPNLYWYRQAAGRGLQLLFYSVGIGQISSEVPQNLSASRPQDRQFILSSKKLLLSDSGFYLCAWSVGGANYGYTFGSGTRLTVV.

This sequence joins TRBV11-3 and TRBJ2-7, with 8 bases aligning to TRBD1. CDR1 and CDR2 (germline): SGHNT, YENEEA. This CDR3 region has 16 residues. V shed 0 bases, J shed 2 bases, and the junction held 6 bases outside the gene matches. CDR3 protein: CASSLEVTGGTYEQYF. DNA for the CDR3: TGTGCCAGCAGCTTAGAGGTTACAGGGGGGACCTACGAGCAGTACTTC. Filled out from reference TRBV11-3 and TRBJ2-7, the complete variable domain reads EAGVVQSPRYKIIEKKQPVAFWCNPISGHNTLYWYLQNLGQGPELLIRYENEEAVDDSQLPKDRFSAERLKGVDSTLKIQPAELGDSAVYLCASSLEVTGGTYEQYFGPGTRLTVT.

For this clone: A read error may produce the germline difference seen at one junction end. The CDR3 sequence: CASSEGSSETYEQYF. The CDR3 DNA reads TGTGCCAGCAGCGAAGGTTCTAGCGAGACCTACGAGCAGTACTTC. V gene TRBV6-1 combines with J gene TRBJ2-7, with a weak D call TRBD2 (6 bases). The germline V gene has CDR1 MNHNS and CDR2 SASEGT. This CDR3 has 15 amino acids.

The chain uses TRBV19 and TRBJ1-2, with D uncertain. This CDR3 is built from 12 residues. V lost 2 bases, J lost 4 bases, and 5 bases lay in between. The germline V gene encodes CDR1 LNHDA and CDR2 SQIVND (reference sequence). CDR3: CASSITGYGYTF. CDR3 nucleotides: TGTGCCAGTAGTATAACCGGCTATGGCTACACCTTC. Combining the CDR3 with reference TRBV19 and TRBJ1-2 gives the whole variable domain DGGITQSPKYLFRKEGQNVTLSCEQNLNHDAMYWYRQDPGQGLRLIYYSQIVNDFQKGDIAEGYSVSREKKESFPLTVTSAQKNPTAFYLCASSITGYGYTFGSGTRLTVV.

The rearrangement joins TRBV19 to TRBJ2-7; weak D call: TRBD1 (5 bases). V lost 5 bases and J lost 2, with 16 bases in between. This CDR3 is built from 15 residues. From germline, CDR1 is LNHDA and CDR2 SQIVND (reference sequence). The CDR3 region has the DNA TGTGCCAGTAGTCCCGACAGTTGGTCGGCCTACGAGCAGTACTTC. Its translation: CASSPDSWSAYEQYF.

This chain connects TRBV4-2 to TRBJ2-7; 9 bases align to TRBD1. Germline V gene data show CDR1 as LGHNA and CDR2 as YNFKEQ. V lost 2 bases to trimming and J lost 5 bases; unmatched junction nucleotides: 7. The CDR3 is 15 residues long. CDR3 sequence: CASSQSRDRADEQYF. For the CDR3, the DNA is TGTGCCAGCAGCCAATCACGGGACAGGGCCGACGAGCAGTACTTC.

V is TRBV6-4 and J is TRBJ2-3; TRBD2 matches at 10 bases. J was trimmed by 5 bases and V by 0 bases; bases with no gene match: 5. CDR1 is MRHNA, CDR2 SNTAGT, per germline. The CDR3 covers 16 residues. The CDR3, as DNA: TGTGCCAGCAGTGACTCGGGGACTAGCGCAGGAGATACGCAGTATTTT. Its protein is CASSDSGTSAGDTQYF.

The J gene is TRBJ2-7, the V gene TRBV6-1; TRBD2 might be the D (6 bases). Deletions cut 2 bases from V and 1 base from J, with 12 bases between. Germline V gene data show CDR1 as MNHNS and CDR2 as SASEGT. The CDR3 spans 15 residues. The CDR3 loop is CASSEQDSGSYEQYF. The CDR3 nucleotides are TGTGCCAGCAGTGAACAGGATAGCGGATCCTACGAGCAGTACTTC.

In DNA, the CDR3 is TGTGCCAGCAGTTTCGGGACAGGTCTAGAGACCCAGTACTTC. Translation: CASSFGTGLETQYF. This chain uses TRBV28 with TRBJ2-5; 8 bases align to TRBD1. Germline V gene data show CDR1 as MDHEN and CDR2 as SYDVKM. V trimming: 3 bases; J trimming: 4 bases; junction bases outside the gene matches: 4. This CDR3 is built from 14 residues.

The rearrangement uses TRBV9 and TRBJ2-1; 9 bases are shared with TRBD2. J gave up 0 bases and V 2 bases, and 3 bases lay outside the gene matches. Germline V gene data show CDR1 as SGDLS and CDR2 as YYNGEE. CDR3 length: 16 amino acids. CDR3 in amino acids: CASSVSSGSSYNEQFF. The CDR3 DNA reads as TGTGCCAGCAGCGTCAGTAGCGGGAGCTCCTACAATGAGCAGTTCTTC.

J is TRBJ2-3 and V is TRBV5-1; 12 bases align to TRBD2. Trimming at V came to 2 bases and at J to 3 bases, leaving 4 bases not matched to a gene. Germline V gives CDR1 SGHRS, CDR2 YFSETQ. The CDR3 contains 16 residues. CDR3 DNA: TGCGCCAGCAGCTTCCGACTAGCGGGAGAGACAGATACGCAGTATTTT. It specifies CASSFRLAGETDTQYF.

The V call is TRBV19, the J call TRBJ2-2; 9 nucleotides agree with TRBD2. This CDR3 has 17 residues. The J segment lost 5 bases and the V segment lost 9 bases, leaving 16 bases of the junction unmatched. The germline V gene encodes CDR1 LNHDA and CDR2 SQIVND (reference sequence). The DNA of the CDR3 is TGTGCCAGCTCCAGAAAGGCGGGAGGGCACCTGACCGGGGAGCTGTTTTTT. Translating it yields CASSRKAGGHLTGELFF.

The chain links TRBV5-1 to TRBJ2-2, with 8 positions matching TRBD1. V shed 4 bases and J 3 bases; nucleotides not matched to a gene: 5. CDR1 SGHRS and CDR2 YFSETQ come from the germline V gene. This CDR3 comprises 15 residues. The CDR3 is CASSPGTGHTGELFF. The DNA of the CDR3 is TGCGCCAGCAGCCCGGGGACAGGTCACACCGGGGAGCTGTTTTTT.

The rearrangement joins TRBV2 to TRBJ2-7; 7 bases are a match to TRBD2. This CDR3 contains 14 residues. V dropped 5 bases and J dropped 0; count of bases not matched to a gene: 4. CDR1 is SNHLY and CDR2 is FYNNEI in the germline V gene. The chain's CDR3 is CASSPSGNSYEQYF. In DNA form, the CDR3 reads TGTGCCAGCAGTCCCAGCGGGAACTCCTACGAGCAGTACTTC.

This clone showed up just once. The chain combines TRBV4-1 with TRBJ1-5, with 8 nucleotides matching TRBD1. The length of the CDR3 is 16 residues. Germline V gene sequence: CDR1 MGHRA, CDR2 YSYEKL. Trimming cost V 1 base and J 3 bases; bases outside gene matches: 5. CDR3 loop: CASSQGDRSFNQPQHF. The CDR3 coding sequence is TGCGCCAGCAGCCAAGGGGACAGGTCCTTCAATCAGCCCCAGCATTTT.

J is TRBJ2-7 and V is TRBV29-1, with 8 bases fitting TRBD1. This CDR3 has 15 amino acids. Trimming took 2 bases from V and 2 from J; bases not matched to a gene: 8. CDR1 is SQVTM and CDR2 is ANQGSEA in the germline V gene. CDR3 loop: CSVEISGQVPYEQYF. The CDR3 DNA reads TGCAGCGTTGAAATTTCGGGACAGGTACCCTACGAGCAGTACTTC.

The chain has TRBV5-1 and TRBJ1-1; D possibly corresponds to TRBD1 (6 bases). The CDR3 is 15 amino acids. CDR1 is SGHRS and CDR2 is YFSETQ in the germline V gene. Trimming cost V 2 bases and J 4 bases, with 15 bases left between them. CDR3 protein: CASSFRRGGGTEAFF. The CDR3 DNA follows: TGCGCCAGCAGCTTCAGGAGGGGAGGGGGCACTGAAGCTTTCTTT.

The chain couples TRBV29-1 to TRBJ1-1; 7 nucleotides agree with TRBD1. Trimming took 0 bases from V and 6 from J; bases not matched to a gene: 4. Germline loops: CDR1 SQVTM, CDR2 ANQGSEA. CDR3 length: 13 residues. The CDR3 DNA reads as TGCAGCGTTGAAGACCGGACAGGCGCTGAAGCTTTCTTT. Amino acids: CSVEDRTGAEAFF.

This clone was seen a few times. V is TRBV19 and J is TRBJ1-5, with 8 bases lining up with TRBD1. The CDR3 is 15 residues long. Germline CDR1 is LNHDA and CDR2 is SQIVND (reference sequence). V dropped 5 bases and J dropped 7; count of bases not matched to a gene: 10. CDR3 DNA: TGTGCCAGTAGTTTACGGACAGGGAGGAACCAGCCCCAGCATTTT. The encoded protein is CASSLRTGRNQPQHF.

In this sample, this clone turned up a few times. The chain is built from TRBV6-1 and TRBJ2-5; a weak D match, TRBD2 (5 bases). Trimming left V 7 bases short and J 5 bases short, with 14 bases between. The V gene's germline CDR1 is MNHNS and CDR2 SASEGT. The CDR3 contains 13 residues. The CDR3: CASMLGGWETQYF. The CDR3 DNA reads TGTGCCAGCATGCTAGGAGGTTGGGAGACCCAGTACTTC.